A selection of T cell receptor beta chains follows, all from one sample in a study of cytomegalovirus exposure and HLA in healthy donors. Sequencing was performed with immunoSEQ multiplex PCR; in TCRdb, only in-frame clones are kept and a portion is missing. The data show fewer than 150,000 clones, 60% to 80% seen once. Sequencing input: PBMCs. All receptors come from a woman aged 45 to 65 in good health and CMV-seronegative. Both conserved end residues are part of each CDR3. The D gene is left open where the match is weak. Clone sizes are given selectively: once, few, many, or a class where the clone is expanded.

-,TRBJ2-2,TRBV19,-,CASSPSRAIGELFF,TGTGCCAGTAGTCCGTCCAGGGCAATCGGGGAGCTGTTTTTT
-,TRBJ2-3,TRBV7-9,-,CASSPPRGWTDTQYF,TGTGCCAGCAGCCCACCGAGGGGGTGGACAGATACGCAGTATTTT
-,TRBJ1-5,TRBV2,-,CASSENGATGYNQPQHF,TGTGCCAGCAGTGAAAATGGGGCCACAGGGTACAATCAGCCCCAGCATTTT
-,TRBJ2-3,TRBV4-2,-,CASSQEYSGSTDTQYF,TGTGCCAGCAGCCAAGAATATAGCGGATCCACAGATACGCAGTATTTT
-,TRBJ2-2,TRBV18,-,CASSPPGTNTGELFF,TGTGCCAGCTCACCACCGGGCACTAACACCGGGGAGCTGTTTTTT
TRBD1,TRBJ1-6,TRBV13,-,CASSSTGTGRSPLHF,TGTGCCAGCAGCTCCACCGGGACAGGGAGATCACCCCTCCACTTT
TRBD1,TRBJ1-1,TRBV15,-,CATSRFGTGNTEAFF,TGTGCCACCAGCAGATTTGGGACAGGCAACACTGAAGCTTTCTTT
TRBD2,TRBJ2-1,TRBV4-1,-,CASSQEIVVGLAGEQFF,TGCGCCAGCAGCCAAGAAATAGTCGTAGGACTAGCTGGTGAGCAGTTCTTC
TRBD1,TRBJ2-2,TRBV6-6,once,CASSYSRTGGTGELFF,TGTGCCAGCAGTTACTCGAGGACAGGGGGCACCGGGGAGCTGTTTTTT
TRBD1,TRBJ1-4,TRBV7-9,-,CASSSGVDRGGTNEKLFF,TGTGCCAGCAGCTCCGGGGTGGACAGGGGAGGAACTAATGAAAAACTGTTTTTT
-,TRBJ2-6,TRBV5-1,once,CASSLVVGSPGSGANVLTF,TGCGCCAGCAGCTTGGTTGTGGGTAGCCCGGGGTCTGGGGCCAACGTCCTGACTTTC
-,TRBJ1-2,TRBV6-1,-,CASSEASRDLHGYTF,TGTGCCAGCAGTGAAGCGTCGCGGGACCTACATGGCTACACCTTC
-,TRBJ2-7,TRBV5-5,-,CASSLASDEQYF,TGTGCCAGCAGCCTGGCCAGCGACGAGCAGTACTTC
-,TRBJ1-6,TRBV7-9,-,CASSSTGGNNSPLHF,TGTGCCAGCAGTTCCACGGGGGGAAATAATTCACCCCTCCACTTT
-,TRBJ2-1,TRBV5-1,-,CASTVQGYNEQFF,TGCGCCAGCACCGTACAGGGCTACAATGAGCAGTTCTTC
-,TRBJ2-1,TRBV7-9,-,CASSLAGGRWGEQFF,TGTGCCAGCAGCTTAGCGGGGGGGCGGTGGGGTGAGCAGTTCTTC
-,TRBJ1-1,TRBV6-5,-,CASSYSIDTEAFF,TGTGCCAGCAGTTACTCGATAGACACTGAAGCTTTCTTT
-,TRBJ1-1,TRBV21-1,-,CASSKQAPNTEAFF,TGTGCCAGCAGCAAACAGGCTCCGAACACTGAAGCTTTCTTT
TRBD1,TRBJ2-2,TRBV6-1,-,CASRTGTGNTGELFF,TGTGCCAGCAGAACCGGGACAGGGAACACCGGGGAGCTGTTTTTT
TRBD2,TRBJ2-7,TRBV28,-,CASTPLGREVYEQYF,TGTGCCAGCACCCCTCTCGGGAGGGAAGTATACGAGCAGTACTTC
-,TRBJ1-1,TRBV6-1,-,CASITPGDPTEAFF,TGTGCCAGCATCACCCCAGGTGACCCCACTGAAGCTTTCTTT
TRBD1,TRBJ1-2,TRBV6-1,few,CASSELGAGGGYTF,TGTGCCAGCAGTGAATTGGGTGCAGGGGGCGGCTACACCTTC
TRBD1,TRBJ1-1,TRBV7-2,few,CASSLGQQLMNTEAFF,TGTGCCAGCAGCTTGGGACAGCAGCTCATGAACACTGAAGCTTTCTTT
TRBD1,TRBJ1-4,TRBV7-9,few,CASSQGQGNEKLFF,TGTGCCAGCAGCCAGGGACAGGGGAATGAAAAACTGTTTTTT
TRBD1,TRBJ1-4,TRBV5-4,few,CASSNKRTGGSEKLFF,TGTGCCAGCAGCAATAAGAGGACAGGGGGAAGTGAAAAACTGTTTTTT
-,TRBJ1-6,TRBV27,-,CASSPNNSPLHF,TGTGCCAGCAGCCCTAATAATTCACCCCTCCACTTT